Listed here are 25 T cell receptor beta chains from one sample, sequenced in a study of PD-1 blockade in mismatch repair-deficient tumors. TCRdb's copy holds only in-frame clones and misses some; the assay was immunoSEQ multiplex PCR. Of some 120,000 clones in the sample, about 85% were seen once. Sequenced here: peripheral blood, sampled 44 weeks after starting pembrolizumab. The receptors derive from an adult with mismatch repair-deficient cancer.

This chain links TRBV28 with TRBJ2-7, with 9 positions matching TRBD2. CDR1 is MDHEN and CDR2 is SYDVKM in the germline V gene. The V gene end was trimmed by 3 bases and the J gene end by 4 bases; junction bases not matched to a gene: 4. This CDR3 is 14 amino acids long. For the CDR3, the DNA is TGTGCCAGCAGTTTGAGCGGGAGGTGGTACGAGCAGTACTTC. Translation: CASSLSGRWYEQYF.

The J gene is TRBJ2-5, the V gene TRBV27; D is perhaps TRBD1 (5 bases). The V gene's germline CDR1 is MNHEY and CDR2 SMNVEV (reference sequence). CDR3 length: 13 residues. The germline V and J ends were trimmed by 6 bases and 2 bases, with 10 bases remaining between them. CDR3 sequence: CASRRQPQETQYF. CDR3 DNA: TGTGCCAGCAGAAGACAGCCGCAAGAGACCCAGTACTTC.

The genes are TRBV10-3 and TRBJ1-4; 8 bases line up with TRBD1. V was pared by 8 bases and J by 3 bases, with 5 bases of the junction left unmatched. The CDR3 is 14 residues long. CDR1 is ENHRY and CDR2 is SYGVKD in the germline V gene. The CDR3 DNA follows: TGTGCCATCTCCCGGACAGGGTCTAATGAAAAACTGTTTTTT. Translation gives CAISRTGSNEKLFF.

This clone was observed once. J is TRBJ2-7 and V is TRBV30; 10 positions match TRBD1. Unmatched junction bases numbered 3, after V lost 5 bases and J lost 2 bases. The CDR3 extends over 13 amino acids. Germline CDR1 and CDR2: GTSNPN and SVGIG (reference sequence). In DNA, the CDR3 is TGTGCCTGGTCCGGGACAGGGGCCTACGAGCAGTACTTC. It specifies CAWSGTGAYEQYF.

The gene calls are TRBV11-2 and TRBJ2-2; D not resolved. CDR3 length: 15 residues. V was cut by 1 base and J by 1 base, with 7 bases left in between. Germline V CDR1 and CDR2: SGHAT, FQNNGV. The CDR3 DNA reads as TGTGCCAGCAGCTTAGTGCCGAAGAACACCGGGGAGCTGTTTTTT. Protein sequence: CASSLVPKNTGELFF.

As regards this clone: At the DNA level, this CDR3 is encoded by other sequences in the same sample as well. The chain couples TRBV4-1 to TRBJ2-5; D is ambiguous. The CDR3 is made up of 11 amino acids. Germline V CDR1 and CDR2: MGHRA, YSYEKL. Trimming took off 3 bases at V and 3 bases at J, with 2 bases between the two ends. As DNA, the CDR3 is TGCGCCAGCAGCCAGGAAGAGACCCAGTACTTC. This codes for CASSQEETQYF.

This clone occurred once. V gene TRBV18 combines with J gene TRBJ2-3; 9 bases align to TRBD1. The V segment lost 6 bases and the J segment 1 base; nucleotides outside the gene matches: 5. Looked up from germline, CDR1 is KGHSH and CDR2 is LQKENI. This CDR3 is built from 15 residues. CDR3 DNA sequence: TGTGCCAGCTCGAAAAGGACAGGGGGCACAGATACGCAGTATTTT. It is translated as CASSKRTGGTDTQYF. Full variable domain (rest looked up from reference TRBV18 and TRBJ2-3): NAGVMQNPRHLVRRRGQEARLRCSPMKGHSHVYWYRQLPEEGLKFMVYLQKENIIDESGMPKERFSAEFPKEGPSILRIQQVVRGDSAAYFCASSKRTGGTDTQYFGPGTRLTVL.

Remarks on this clone: A read error may produce the germline difference seen at one junction end. The CDR3 loop is CAFPVVPVF. The DNA for the CDR3 is TGTGCCTTTCCCGTGGTCCCGGTTTTT. This chain joins TRBV30 and TRBJ1-4; D call uncertain. This CDR3 spans 9 amino acids. From germline, CDR1 is GTSNPN and CDR2 SVGIG (reference sequence).

This clone was seen once. The chain links TRBV29-1 to TRBJ2-1, with D hard to call. The ends were cut back, 3 bases at V and 0 bases at J, with 9 bases in the middle. The CDR3 is made up of 14 amino acids. Germline V gives CDR1 SQVTM, CDR2 ANQGSEA. CDR3 bases: TGCAGCGTTGATAAAGGAAGCTCCTACAATGAGCAGTTCTTC. Protein product: CSVDKGSSYNEQFF.

The V call is TRBV28, the J call TRBJ1-5; the D gene is possibly TRBD1 (6 bases). There are 17 residues in the CDR3. CDR1 and CDR2 from the germline V gene are MDHEN and SYDVKM. Trimming cost V 4 bases and J 0 bases, with 16 bases left between them. CDR3 nucleotide sequence: TGTGCCAGCAGTTCAGCCCCCAGGGGAGGTAGCAATCAGCCCCAGCATTTT. It yields the protein CASSSAPRGGSNQPQHF.

The rearrangement joins TRBV27 to TRBJ2-1; possible D gene TRBD2, 5 bases. This CDR3 has 16 amino acids. Trimming shortened V by 4 bases and J by 15 bases, and 28 bases separated the two germline ends. Germline CDR1 reads MNHEY; CDR2 reads SMNVEV (reference sequence). This CDR3 is CASSSLVTRYARVPFF. The CDR3 nucleotides are TGTGCCAGCAGTTCACTAGTCACTCGATACGCTCGGGTACCGTTCTTC.

This clone was recorded many times. This chain connects TRBV5-1 to TRBJ2-7; maybe TRBD2 (5 bases). CDR1 SGHRS and CDR2 YFSETQ come from the germline V gene. The CDR3 spans 15 residues. Trimming shortened V by 0 bases and J by 4 bases, and 14 bases separated the two germline ends. The CDR3 is CASSLAGAVLYEQYF. The CDR3 bases are TGCGCCAGCAGCTTGGCCGGAGCGGTACTTTACGAGCAGTACTTC.

This clone was seen once. The chain couples TRBV5-1 to TRBJ2-7; D gene ambiguous. The CDR3 extends over 13 amino acids. Germline-derived CDR1 and CDR2 are SGHRS and YFSETQ. Deletions cut 0 bases from V and 4 bases from J, with 8 bases between. This CDR3 reads CASSLAASYEQYF. DNA of the CDR3: TGCGCCAGCAGCTTGGCCGCAAGTTACGAGCAGTACTTC.

This sequence joins TRBV7-9 and TRBJ2-5; 7 bases align to TRBD2. The V gene end was trimmed by 6 bases and the J gene end by 0 bases; junction bases not matched to a gene: 10. This CDR3 has 16 residues. Germline lookup yields CDR1 SEHNR and CDR2 FQNEAQ (reference sequence). CDR3 amino acids: CASRPASGAYQETQYF. In nucleotides, the CDR3 is TGTGCCAGCAGGCCTGCCAGCGGGGCTTACCAAGAGACCCAGTACTTC. The full variable domain, rest sourced from reference TRBV7-9 and TRBJ2-5, is DTGVSQNPRHKITKRGQNVTFRCDPISEHNRLYWYRQTLGQGPEFLTYFQNEAQLEKSRLLSDRFSAERPKGSFSTLEIQRTEQGDSAMYLCASRPASGAYQETQYFGPGTRLLVL.

The chain links TRBV4-1 to TRBJ1-5, with 9 positions matching TRBD1. Germline assignment: CDR1 MGHRA and CDR2 YSYEKL. Trimming at V came to 7 bases and at J to 5 bases, leaving 9 bases not matched to a gene. The CDR3 totals 15 residues. CDR3 in amino acids: CASNQPGQGHQPQHF. For the CDR3, the DNA is TGCGCCAGCAACCAGCCGGGACAGGGTCATCAGCCCCAGCATTTT.

This chain uses TRBV29-1 with TRBJ1-3; the D is unclear. From germline, CDR1 is SQVTM and CDR2 ANQGSEA. This CDR3 is built from 13 residues. V lost 4 bases to trimming and J lost 8 bases, with 15 bases between them. CDR3 amino acids: CSVALPGGHTIYF. CDR3 DNA: TGCAGCGTTGCTTTACCCGGAGGACACACCATATATTTT.

This chain connects TRBV13 to TRBJ2-5; a possible D gene is TRBD2 (6 bases). The CDR3 sequence is 15 residues long. The germline CDR1 and CDR2 sequences are PRHDT and FYEKMQ (reference sequence). With 5 bases removed from V and 4 bases from J, the gap between germline ends came to 17 bases. In DNA form, the CDR3 reads TGTGCCAGCAGCCCGCGGGGCGGGGCGGGAGAGACCCAGTACTTC. It yields the protein CASSPRGGAGETQYF.

The CDR3 spells CASSLGLASSYEQYF. CDR3 nucleotides: TGCGCCAGCAGCTTGGGGCTAGCTAGCTCCTACGAGCAGTACTTC. The rearrangement uses TRBV5-1 and TRBJ2-7, with D possibly matching TRBD2 (5 bases). The V and J ends lost 0 bases and 0 bases respectively, with 10 bases between them. Per germline, CDR1 SGHRS and CDR2 YFSETQ. The CDR3 is made up of 15 amino acids.

V and J are TRBV30 and TRBJ2-5; the D gene could be TRBD1 or TRBD2 (5 bases each). Germline values: CDR1 GTSNPN, CDR2 SVGIG (reference sequence). This CDR3 is built from 13 residues. Trimming took 0 bases from V and 4 from J, leaving 9 bases between them. The CDR3 spells CAWSVYGGETQYF. In DNA, the CDR3 is TGTGCCTGGAGTGTATATGGGGGAGAGACCCAGTACTTC.

This clone was found once. The CDR3 coding sequence is TGTGCCAGCAGTTTTTCGGGTAAGGAGCAGTACTTC. The encoded protein is CASSFSGKEQYF. The gene calls are TRBV28 and TRBJ2-7, with no clear D. The V end lost 3 bases, the J end lost 7 bases, and 10 bases lay between the germline ends. The germline V gene has CDR1 MDHEN and CDR2 SYDVKM. The length of the CDR3 is 12 residues.

The chain uses TRBV11-3 and TRBJ2-7, with 10 positions matching TRBD2. CDR3 length: 18 amino acids. Germline assignment: CDR1 SGHNT and CDR2 YENEEA. Trimming cost V 4 bases and J 6 bases; bases outside gene matches: 18. CDR3 coding DNA: TGTGCCAGCAGCTACCGGGACAGTTGGCTAGCGGGAGTTCCCGAGCAGTACTTC. The encoded protein is CASSYRDSWLAGVPEQYF.

The rearrangement joins TRBV6-1 to TRBJ1-1; D unclear. The ends were cut back, 5 bases at V and 11 bases at J, with 18 bases in the middle. CDR1 MNHNS and CDR2 SASEGT come from the germline V gene. This CDR3 contains 13 residues. CDR3: CASSFPGGIGAFF. In nucleotides, the CDR3 is TGTGCCAGCAGTTTTCCAGGCGGAATTGGGGCTTTCTTT.

The genes are TRBV6-4 and TRBJ2-3, with 11 positions matching TRBD2. The CDR3 is 15 residues long. With 6 bases clipped from V and 6 bases from J, the junction kept 8 bases outside the gene matches. Germline V gene lookup returns CDR1 MRHNA and CDR2 SNTAGT. The CDR3: CASSLAGGEWDTQYF. CDR3 coding DNA: TGTGCCAGCAGCCTAGCGGGAGGAGAATGGGATACGCAGTATTTT.

The rearrangement links TRBV14 to TRBJ2-3, with a possible D match to TRBD2 (5 bases). The length of the CDR3 is 15 residues. V gave up 2 bases and J gave up 4 bases, with 13 bases separating them. From germline, CDR1 is SGHDN and CDR2 FVKESK. CDR3 sequence reads: CASSQTPGLSDTQYF. The CDR3 bases are TGTGCCAGCAGCCAAACCCCCGGACTTTCAGATACGCAGTATTTT. Supplemented by reference TRBV14 and TRBJ2-3, the full variable domain reads EAGVTQFPSHSVIEKGQTVTLRCDPISGHDNLYWYRRVMGKEIKFLLHFVKESKQDESGMPNNRFLAERTGGTYSTLKVQPAELEDSGVYFCASSQTPGLSDTQYFGPGTRLTVL.

The chain couples TRBV28 to TRBJ2-5; D unclear. This CDR3 contains 15 residues. Germline V gene lookup returns CDR1 MDHEN and CDR2 SYDVKM. V lost 0 bases, J lost 2 bases, and 10 bases lay in between. In DNA, the CDR3 is TGTGCCAGCAGTTTATGGGGTTTATTACAAGAGACCCAGTACTTC. This encodes CASSLWGLLQETQYF.